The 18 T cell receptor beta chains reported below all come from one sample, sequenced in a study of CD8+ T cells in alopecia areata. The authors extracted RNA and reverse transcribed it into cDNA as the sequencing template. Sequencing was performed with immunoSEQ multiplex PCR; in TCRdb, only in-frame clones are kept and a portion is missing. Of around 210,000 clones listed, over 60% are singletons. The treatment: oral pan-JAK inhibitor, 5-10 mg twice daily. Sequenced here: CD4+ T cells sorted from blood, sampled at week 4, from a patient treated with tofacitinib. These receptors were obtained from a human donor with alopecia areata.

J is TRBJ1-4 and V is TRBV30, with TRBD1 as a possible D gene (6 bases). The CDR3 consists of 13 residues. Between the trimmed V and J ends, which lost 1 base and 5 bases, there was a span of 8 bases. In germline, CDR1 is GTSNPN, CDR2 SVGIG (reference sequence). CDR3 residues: CAWSGQENEKLFF. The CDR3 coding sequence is TGTGCCTGGAGTGGACAGGAGAATGAAAAACTGTTTTTT.

This CDR3 is CASSAGGPYNEQFF. CDR3 sequence (DNA): TGCGCCAGCAGCGCGGGGGGACCATACAATGAGCAGTTCTTC. V gene TRBV5-1 combines with J gene TRBJ2-1; 8 bases map to TRBD2. V lost 4 bases and J lost 4; bases outside the gene matches: 4. Germline CDR1 and CDR2: SGHRS and YFSETQ. The CDR3 loop spans 14 amino acids.

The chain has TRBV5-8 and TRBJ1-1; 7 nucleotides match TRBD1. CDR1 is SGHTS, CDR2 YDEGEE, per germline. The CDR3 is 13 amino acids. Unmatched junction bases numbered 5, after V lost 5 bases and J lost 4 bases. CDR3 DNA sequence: TGTGCCAGCAGGCAGACAGGGACCACTGAAGCTTTCTTT. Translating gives CASRQTGTTEAFF. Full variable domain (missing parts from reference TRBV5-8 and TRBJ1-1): EAGVTQSPTHLIKTRGQQATLRCSPISGHTSVYWYQQALGLGLQFLLWYDEGEERNRGNFPPRFSGRQFPNYSSELNVNALELEDSALYLCASRQTGTTEAFFGQGTRLTVV.

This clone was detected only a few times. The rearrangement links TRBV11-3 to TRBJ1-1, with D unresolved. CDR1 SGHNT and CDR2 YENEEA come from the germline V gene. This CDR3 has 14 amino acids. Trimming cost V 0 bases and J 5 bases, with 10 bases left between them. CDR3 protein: CASSLDRLGTEAFF. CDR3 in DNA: TGTGCCAGCAGCTTAGATCGGTTGGGGACTGAAGCTTTCTTT.

CDR3 in DNA: TGTGCCAGCAGCCAAGATCCGGCGGACTACGAGCAGTACTTC. This sequence encodes CASSQDPADYEQYF. This chain joins TRBV4-2 and TRBJ2-7; D is unclear. CDR3 length: 14 residues. Germline values: CDR1 LGHNA, CDR2 YNFKEQ. The V end lost 0 bases, the J end lost 3 bases, and 9 bases lay between the germline ends.

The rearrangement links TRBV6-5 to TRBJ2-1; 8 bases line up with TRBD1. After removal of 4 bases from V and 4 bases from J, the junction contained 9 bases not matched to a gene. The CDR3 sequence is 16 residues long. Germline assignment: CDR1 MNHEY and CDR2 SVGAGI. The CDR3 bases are TGTGCCAGCAGTTCCTCCTCAGGGGGCAGATACAATGAGCAGTTCTTC. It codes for CASSSSSGGRYNEQFF.

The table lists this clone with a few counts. Here the CDR3 reads CASSLGGAHQETQYF. CDR3 DNA: TGTGCCAGCAGCCTCGGGGGGGCGCACCAAGAGACCCAGTACTTC. The chain links TRBV6-5 to TRBJ2-5, with 8 bases matching TRBD2. CDR3 length equals 15 residues. Germline-derived CDR1 and CDR2 are MNHEY and SVGAGI. Germline trimming cut 6 bases from V and 0 bases from J; bases unmatched to any gene: 6.

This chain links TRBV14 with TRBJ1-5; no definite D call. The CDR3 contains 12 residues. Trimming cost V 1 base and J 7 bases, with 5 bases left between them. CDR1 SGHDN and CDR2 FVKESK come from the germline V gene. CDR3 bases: TGTGCCAGCAGCCAAGTCGGCCAGCCCCAGCATTTT. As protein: CASSQVGQPQHF.

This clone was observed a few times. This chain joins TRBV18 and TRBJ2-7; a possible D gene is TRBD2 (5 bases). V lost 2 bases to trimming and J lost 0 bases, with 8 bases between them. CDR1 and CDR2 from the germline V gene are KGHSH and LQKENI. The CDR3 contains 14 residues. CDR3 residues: CASSPSGSSYEQYF. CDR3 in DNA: TGTGCCAGCTCACCAAGTGGGAGCTCCTACGAGCAGTACTTC.

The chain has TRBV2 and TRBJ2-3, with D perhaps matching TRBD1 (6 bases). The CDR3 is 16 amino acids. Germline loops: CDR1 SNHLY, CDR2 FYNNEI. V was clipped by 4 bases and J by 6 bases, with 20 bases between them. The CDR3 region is CASSVRDRRGRDTQYF. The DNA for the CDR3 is TGTGCCAGCAGTGTCCGGGACCGCAGGGGACGCGATACGCAGTATTTT.

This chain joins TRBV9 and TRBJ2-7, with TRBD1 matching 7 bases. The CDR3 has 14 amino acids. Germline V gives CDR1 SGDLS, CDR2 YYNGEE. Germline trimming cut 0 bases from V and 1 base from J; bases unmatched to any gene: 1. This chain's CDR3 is CASSVDRGSYEQYF. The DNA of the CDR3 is TGTGCCAGCAGCGTAGACAGGGGATCCTACGAGCAGTACTTC.

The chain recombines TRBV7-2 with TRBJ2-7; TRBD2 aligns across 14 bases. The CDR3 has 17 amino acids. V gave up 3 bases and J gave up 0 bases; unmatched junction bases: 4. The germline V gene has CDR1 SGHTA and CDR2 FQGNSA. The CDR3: CASSFRTSGGTSYEQYF. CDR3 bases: TGTGCCAGCAGCTTCCGGACTAGCGGGGGGACCTCCTACGAGCAGTACTTC.

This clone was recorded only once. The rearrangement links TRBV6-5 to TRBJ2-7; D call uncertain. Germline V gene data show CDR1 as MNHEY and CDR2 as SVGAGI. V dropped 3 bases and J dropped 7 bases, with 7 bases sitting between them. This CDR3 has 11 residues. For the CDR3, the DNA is TGTGCCAGCAGTTATGGTGAGGAGCAGTACTTC. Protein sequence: CASSYGEEQYF.

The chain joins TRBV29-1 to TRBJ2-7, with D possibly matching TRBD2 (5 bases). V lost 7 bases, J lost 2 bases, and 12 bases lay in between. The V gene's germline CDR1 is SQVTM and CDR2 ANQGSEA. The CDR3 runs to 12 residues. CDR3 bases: TGCAGCGCTTCAAGCGGACCCTACGAGCAGTACTTC. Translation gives CSASSGPYEQYF.

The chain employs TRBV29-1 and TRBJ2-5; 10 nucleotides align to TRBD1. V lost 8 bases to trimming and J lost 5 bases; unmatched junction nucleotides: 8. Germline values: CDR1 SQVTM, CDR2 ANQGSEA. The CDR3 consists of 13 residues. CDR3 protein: CSSEGTGEETQYF. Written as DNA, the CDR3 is TGCAGCTCCGAGGGGACAGGGGAGGAGACCCAGTACTTC.

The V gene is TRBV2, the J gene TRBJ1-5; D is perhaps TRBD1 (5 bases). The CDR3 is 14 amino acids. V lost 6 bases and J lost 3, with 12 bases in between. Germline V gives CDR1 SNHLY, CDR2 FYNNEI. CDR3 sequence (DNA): TGTGCCAGCAGACAAGGACAAATCAATCAGCCCCAGCATTTT. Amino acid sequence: CASRQGQINQPQHF.

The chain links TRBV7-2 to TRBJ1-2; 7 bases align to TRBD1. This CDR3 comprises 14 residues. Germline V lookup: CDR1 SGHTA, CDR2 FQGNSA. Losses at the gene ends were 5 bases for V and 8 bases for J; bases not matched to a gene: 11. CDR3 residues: CASSTNTGAGGYTF. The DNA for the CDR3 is TGTGCCAGCAGCACGAATACAGGGGCTGGAGGCTACACCTTC. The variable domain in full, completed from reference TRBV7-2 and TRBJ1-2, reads GAGVSQSPSNKVTEKGKDVELRCDPISGHTALYWYRQSLGQGLEFLIYFQGNSAPDKSGLPSDRFSAERTGGSVSTLTIQRTQQEDSAVYLCASSTNTGAGGYTFGSGTRLTVV.

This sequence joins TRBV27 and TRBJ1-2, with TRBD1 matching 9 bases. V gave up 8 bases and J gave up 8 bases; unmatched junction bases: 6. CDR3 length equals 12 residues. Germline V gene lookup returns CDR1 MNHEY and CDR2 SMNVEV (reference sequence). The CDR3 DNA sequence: TGTGCCAGCGGGGGACAGGGTTTCGGCTACACCTTC. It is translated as CASGGQGFGYTF.